The sequence of this TCR beta chain was determined in a study of beta chain features in type 1 diabetes. Study background: Researchers looked at some 99 million sorted cells across all samples.

As to this clone: The antigen is not known.

Findings and limits, study-wide: Patients with type 1 diabetes showed fewer VDJ junction insertions and more deletions. For TCRB rearrangement, an influence of HLA type remained unresolved here.

All of the isolated RNA was reverse transcribed, so expressed TCRB transcripts were sequenced. The protocol was immunoSEQ multiplex PCR, while the TCRdb copy is restricted to in-frame clones and leaves out a portion. The repertoire has around 140,000 clones, less than 11% of them found once; the top ten carry less than 1.5%. One heparinised draw of blood, averaging about 116 mL, came from each donor. Germline V CDR1 and CDR2: SQVTM, ANQGSEA. The CDR3 spans 15 residues. The ends were cut back, 0 bases at V and 3 bases at J, with 14 bases in the middle. This receptor was identified in a man between 18 and 35 years old in good health. The J gene is TRBJ1-1, the V gene TRBV29-1; a weak D match, TRBD1 (6 bases). Sequencing was performed on naive CD4+ T cells from blood. Written as DNA, the CDR3 is TGCAGCGTTGAAGATCTAGGGGGAGGGGACACTGAAGCTTTCTTT. The encoded protein is CSVEDLGGGDTEAFF.